This T cell receptor (beta chain) was recorded in a study of T cells in Graves' hyperthyroidism and ophthalmopathy. RNA transcripts served as the template for amplifying TCR beta CDR3 regions. First-round RT-PCR with HTBI primers amplified the TCR CDR3 region. Each CDR3 protein gets one entry after TCRdb re-called the multiplex PCR reads with MiXCR. The data contain 200,000 to 250,000 distinct CDR3 sequences, 15% to 20% of them seen just once; the ten biggest clones take up about 29%. The length of the CDR3 is 17 residues. The junction had 13 bases not matched to a gene; V was cut back by 5 bases and J by 4 bases. The germline V gene encodes CDR1 SGHVS and CDR2 FNYEAQ. At least 3 on the Clinical Activity Score was recorded for ophthalmopathy patients, who also had NOSPECS grade at least 4 and duration under 3 months.

This chain joins TRBV7-6 and TRBJ2-1, with 8 bases matching TRBD2. The receptor was derived from a woman between 18 and 29 years old with Graves' ophthalmopathy. Sequencing input: blood. Here the CDR3 reads CASSPSSAGAGYNEQFF. In DNA, the CDR3 is TGTGCCAGCAGCCCCTCCTCAGCGGGAGCGGGTTACAATGAGCAGTTCTTC.